In its sample, the clone carrying this TCR beta chain was seen once. The sample comes from a study of blood T cell repertoires in COVID-19. Study overall: Donors in the United States, Italy and Spain gave samples during acute or convalescent COVID-19.

This CDR3 region has 15 residues. The ends were cut back, 1 base at V and 3 bases at J, with 12 bases in the middle. Germline values: CDR1 SNHLY, CDR2 FYNNEI. Method: immunoSEQ multiplex PCR; TCRdb's copy keeps in-frame clones and lacks some. Of 140,000 to 150,000 clones in the sample, approximately 83% were seen once. The chain links TRBV2 to TRBJ2-5; possible D gene TRBD2, 6 bases. Input material: peripheral blood. The clonotype originates from a woman in her fifties or sixties with COVID-19, enrolled during active disease. CDR3 residues: CASSEGDGGKETQYF. The CDR3 region has the DNA TGTGCCAGCAGTGAAGGGGACGGGGGAAAAGAGACCCAGTACTTC.